Listed below are T cell receptor beta chains from one sample, sequenced in a study of blood T cell repertoires in COVID-19. Sequencing used immunoSEQ multiplex PCR; TCRdb keeps in-frame clones, though not all of them. The sample yields about 20,000 clones, 80% to 95% seen once. Material: peripheral blood. These receptors all come from a woman between 50 and 59 years old with active COVID-19. CDR3s include the opening cysteine and the closing phenylalanine or tryptophan. The D gene is left open where the match is weak. For some rows the clone size is stated as once, few or many, or as a class when expanded; others skip it.

clone size: .; V gene: TRBV11-2; D gene: TRBD1; J gene: TRBJ1-1; CDR3 protein: CASSVGQGANTEAFF; CDR3 DNA: TGTGCCAGCAGCGTGGGACAGGGGGCGAACACTGAAGCTTTCTTT
clone size: .; V gene: TRBV5-1; D gene: TRBD2; J gene: TRBJ2-1; CDR3 protein: CASSSRTSADEQFF; CDR3 DNA: TGCGCCAGCAGCTCTAGGACTAGCGCTGATGAGCAGTTCTTC
clone size: .; V gene: TRBV6-6; D gene: TRBD2; J gene: TRBJ2-3; CDR3 protein: CASSYLTSGSRDTQYF; CDR3 DNA: TGTGCCAGCAGTTACCTAACTAGCGGGAGTAGAGATACGCAGTATTTT
clone size: .; V gene: TRBV18; D gene: TRBD2; J gene: TRBJ2-7; CDR3 protein: CASSATSGREYEQYF; CDR3 DNA: TGTGCCAGCTCAGCTACTAGCGGGAGAGAGTACGAGCAGTACTTC
clone size: .; V gene: TRBV6-6; D gene: TRBD2; J gene: TRBJ2-7; CDR3 protein: CASSWLAGLSYEQYF; CDR3 DNA: TGTGCCAGCAGTTGGCTAGCGGGCCTCTCCTACGAGCAGTACTTC
clone size: once; V gene: TRBV14; D gene: TRBD2; J gene: TRBJ2-7; CDR3 protein: CASSQRRGGREQYF; CDR3 DNA: TGTGCCAGCAGCCAACGTCGTGGCGGGAGAGAGCAGTACTTC
clone size: few; V gene: TRBV6-2/TRBV6-3; D gene: .; J gene: TRBJ2-1; CDR3 protein: CASSYSSHSYNEQFF; CDR3 DNA: TGTGCCAGCAGTTACTCTAGCCACTCCTACAATGAGCAGTTCTTC
clone size: .; V gene: TRBV5-1; D gene: TRBD1; J gene: TRBJ1-2; CDR3 protein: CASSSTGQANYGYTF; CDR3 DNA: TGCGCCAGCAGCTCTACCGGACAGGCTAACTATGGCTACACCTTC
clone size: .; V gene: TRBV11-2; D gene: .; J gene: TRBJ2-6; CDR3 protein: CASSLGLSGANVLTF; CDR3 DNA: TGTGCCAGCAGCTTAGGGCTCTCTGGGGCCAACGTCCTGACTTTC
clone size: .; V gene: TRBV12-3/TRBV12-4; D gene: .; J gene: TRBJ1-6; CDR3 protein: CASSLRADSPLHF; CDR3 DNA: TGTGCCAGCAGTTTGAGGGCCGATTCACCCCTCCACTTT
clone size: .; V gene: TRBV7-9; D gene: .; J gene: TRBJ1-2; CDR3 protein: CASSFTGEGYTF; CDR3 DNA: TGTGCCAGCAGCTTCACGGGTGAGGGCTACACCTTC
clone size: .; V gene: TRBV9; D gene: TRBD1; J gene: TRBJ1-1; CDR3 protein: CASSMGQSNTEAFF; CDR3 DNA: TGTGCCAGCAGCATGGGACAGTCGAACACTGAAGCTTTCTTT
clone size: .; V gene: TRBV6-5; D gene: .; J gene: TRBJ1-2; CDR3 protein: CASTEGGNYGYTF; CDR3 DNA: TGTGCCAGCACCGAGGGAGGTAACTATGGCTACACCTTC
clone size: .; V gene: TRBV5-6; D gene: TRBD1; J gene: TRBJ1-2; CDR3 protein: CASSLDRGANYGYTF; CDR3 DNA: TGTGCCAGCAGCTTGGACAGGGGAGCAAACTATGGCTACACCTTC
clone size: .; V gene: TRBV7-3; D gene: .; J gene: TRBJ1-1; CDR3 protein: CASSLYAGANTEAFF; CDR3 DNA: TGTGCCAGCAGCTTATATGCAGGGGCGAACACTGAAGCTTTCTTT
clone size: .; V gene: TRBV24-1; D gene: .; J gene: TRBJ2-2; CDR3 protein: CATSDPLAAGELFF; CDR3 DNA: TGTGCCACCAGTGATCCCCTCGCGGCCGGGGAGCTGTTTTTT
clone size: .; V gene: TRBV9; D gene: TRBD2; J gene: TRBJ2-2; CDR3 protein: CASSASAGVTGELFF; CDR3 DNA: TGTGCCAGCAGCGCATCAGCGGGAGTGACCGGGGAGCTGTTTTTT
clone size: .; V gene: TRBV18; D gene: TRBD2; J gene: TRBJ2-1; CDR3 protein: CASSPGTSGSREQFF; CDR3 DNA: TGTGCCAGCTCCCCCGGGACTAGCGGGTCCCGGGAGCAGTTCTTC
clone size: .; V gene: TRBV5-4; D gene: TRBD2; J gene: TRBJ2-3; CDR3 protein: CASSVAGTRPDTQYF; CDR3 DNA: TGTGCCAGCAGCGTGGCCGGGACTAGGCCAGATACGCAGTATTTT
clone size: .; V gene: TRBV9; D gene: TRBD2; J gene: TRBJ2-1; CDR3 protein: CASSSGSLEQFF; CDR3 DNA: TGTGCCAGCAGTAGCGGGAGCCTTGAGCAGTTCTTC
clone size: once; V gene: TRBV11-2; D gene: .; J gene: TRBJ2-2; CDR3 protein: CASSFSTGITGELFF; CDR3 DNA: TGTGCCAGCAGCTTTTCTACAGGGATCACCGGGGAGCTGTTTTTT
clone size: .; V gene: TRBV29-1; D gene: TRBD1; J gene: TRBJ2-7; CDR3 protein: CSVASTSRGPTYEQYF; CDR3 DNA: TGCAGCGTTGCGTCCACAAGCAGGGGGCCCACCTACGAGCAGTACTTC